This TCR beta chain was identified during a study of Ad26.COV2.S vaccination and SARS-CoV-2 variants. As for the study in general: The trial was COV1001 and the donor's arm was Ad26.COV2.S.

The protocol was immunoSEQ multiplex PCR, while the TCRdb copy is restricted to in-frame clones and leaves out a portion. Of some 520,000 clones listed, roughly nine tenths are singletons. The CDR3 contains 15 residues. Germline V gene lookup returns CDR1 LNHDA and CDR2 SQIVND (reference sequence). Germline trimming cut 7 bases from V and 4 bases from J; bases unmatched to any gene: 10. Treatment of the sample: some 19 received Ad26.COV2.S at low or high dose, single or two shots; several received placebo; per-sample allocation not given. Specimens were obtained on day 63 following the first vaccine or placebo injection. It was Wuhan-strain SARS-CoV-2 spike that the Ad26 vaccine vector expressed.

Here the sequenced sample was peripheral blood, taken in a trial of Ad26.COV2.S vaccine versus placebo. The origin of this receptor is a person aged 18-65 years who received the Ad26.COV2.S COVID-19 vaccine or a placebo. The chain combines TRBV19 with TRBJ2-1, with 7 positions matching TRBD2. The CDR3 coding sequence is TGTGCCAGTACCCGAGGGCCTAGCGGTTACAATGAGCAGTTCTTC. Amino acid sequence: CASTRGPSGYNEQFF.